One and the same sample provided the 26 T cell receptor beta chains below, sequenced in a study of T cell responses to AZD1222 COVID-19 vaccine. TCRdb's table, derived via immunoSEQ multiplex PCR, lists solely in-frame clones and lacks some. The table shows tens of thousands of clones, with roughly 90% occurring only once. Here the sequenced sample was peripheral blood, taken 28 days after the second AZD1222 dose. These receptor sequences come from an adult who received the AZD1222 COVID-19 vaccine.

This clone was seen more than once but under ten times. The chain employs TRBV5-1 and TRBJ2-2, with 8 bases identical to TRBD2. The CDR3 spans 16 residues. J was trimmed by 5 bases and V by 0 bases; bases with no gene match: 6. CDR1 is SGHRS and CDR2 is YFSETQ in the germline V gene. CDR3 coding DNA: TGCGCCAGCAGCTTGGTGGTAGCGGGACGGACCGGGGAGCTGTTTTTT. This sequence encodes CASSLVVAGRTGELFF.

This clone occurred once. The chain combines TRBV14 with TRBJ2-3; D unresolved. With 3 bases removed from V and 4 bases from J, the gap between germline ends came to 8 bases. This CDR3 spans 13 amino acids. Germline CDR1 and CDR2: SGHDN and FVKESK. In DNA, the CDR3 is TGTGCCAGCAGCCACTTAGTCGCAGATACGCAGTATTTT. Residues: CASSHLVADTQYF.

The chain uses TRBV5-4 and TRBJ2-4; the D is unclear. From germline, CDR1 is SGHNT and CDR2 YYREEE (reference sequence). V was clipped by 0 bases and J by 5 bases, with 6 bases between them. This CDR3 has 13 residues. The CDR3 is CASSLVGENIQYF. The CDR3 DNA is TGTGCCAGCAGCTTGGTAGGAGAAAACATTCAGTACTTC.

The chain carries TRBV19 and TRBJ2-1; 13 nucleotides match TRBD2. Trimming took 3 bases from V and 6 from J; bases not matched to a gene: 8. Germline-derived CDR1 and CDR2 are LNHDA and SQIVND (reference sequence). This CDR3 spans 17 amino acids. The CDR3 spells CASSISTSGRASNEQFF. CDR3 bases: TGTGCCAGTAGTATTAGTACTAGCGGGAGGGCAAGCAATGAGCAGTTCTTC.

This rearrangement joins TRBV10-3 to TRBJ2-7; D may match TRBD1 or TRBD2 (5 bases each). The CDR3 covers 17 residues. Looked up from germline, CDR1 is ENHRY and CDR2 is SYGVKD. The V end lost 3 bases, the J end lost 2 bases, and 20 bases lay between the germline ends. CDR3 in DNA: TGTGCCATCAGTGACCATTTCATGGGGGATTTAGCCTACGAGCAGTACTTC. It specifies CAISDHFMGDLAYEQYF.

The chain is built from TRBV4-1 and TRBJ1-2; TRBD1 might be the D (6 bases). Between the trimmed V and J ends, which lost 1 base and 2 bases, there was a span of 11 bases. Germline V CDR1 and CDR2: MGHRA, YSYEKL. The CDR3 spans 15 residues. DNA for the CDR3: TGCGCCAGCAGCCAAGTATCGCAGGGGAACTATGGCTACACCTTC. Protein: CASSQVSQGNYGYTF.

The rearrangement links TRBV10-2 to TRBJ1-3; the D gene is possibly TRBD1 (6 bases). The CDR3 totals 15 residues. Trimming cost V 4 bases and J 8 bases, with 18 bases left between them. Germline CDR1 WSHSY, CDR2 SAAADI. Here the CDR3 reads CASSGSTGSWDTIYF. The CDR3 nucleotides read TGCGCCAGCAGTGGCTCAACAGGGAGTTGGGACACCATATATTTT.

The gene calls are TRBV19 and TRBJ1-5; no firm D call. V was cut by 7 bases and J by 7 bases, with 14 bases left in between. The CDR3 consists of 13 residues. Germline-derived CDR1 and CDR2 are LNHDA and SQIVND (reference sequence). DNA for the CDR3: TGTGCCAGTAAAGGAAGGGTAGGACAGCCCCAGCATTTT. Amino acid sequence: CASKGRVGQPQHF.

The rearrangement uses TRBV21-1 and TRBJ1-1; the tabulated D call, TRBD1, remains unverified against the DNA. TRBV21-1 counts as a pseudogene. CDR3 length equals 17 residues. CDR3 in amino acids: CASSKSSVGQLNTEAFF. In DNA, the CDR3 is TGTGCCAGCAGCAAATCATCCGTGGGCCAGCTGAACACTGAAGCTTTCTTT.

V is TRBV27 and J is TRBJ1-2, with no clear D. This CDR3 is built from 14 residues. The germline CDR1 and CDR2 sequences are MNHEY and SMNVEV (reference sequence). Trimming took 2 bases from V and 4 from J, leaving 11 bases between them. For the CDR3, the DNA is TGTGCCAGCAGTTTACTCCCCGGATCCTATGGCTACACCTTC. Translated: CASSLLPGSYGYTF.

The chain uses TRBV2 and TRBJ1-2; D is unresolved. The germline CDR1 and CDR2 sequences are SNHLY and FYNNEI. This CDR3 is 13 amino acids long. The V end was cut by 5 bases, the J end by 4 bases, with 11 bases between. Here the CDR3 reads CASSITPAYGYTF. The DNA of the CDR3 is TGTGCCAGCAGTATTACACCAGCCTATGGCTACACCTTC. Complete variable domain (other parts from reference TRBV2 and TRBJ1-2): EPEVTQTPSHQVTQMGQEVILRCVPISNHLYFYWYRQILGQKVEFLVSFYNNEISEKSEIFDDQFSVERPDGSNFTLKIRSTKLEDSAMYFCASSITPAYGYTFGSGTRLTVV.

The chain combines TRBV4-2 with TRBJ2-7, with 11 bases matching TRBD1. Germline CDR1 reads LGHNA; CDR2 reads YNFKEQ. After removal of 0 bases from V and 5 bases from J, the junction contained 3 bases not matched to a gene. The CDR3 is made up of 15 amino acids. The CDR3 sequence: CASSQEDRGHDEQYF. The CDR3 DNA reads as TGTGCCAGCAGCCAAGAGGACAGGGGGCACGACGAGCAGTACTTC.

The chain has TRBV6-6 and TRBJ2-3, with 10 bases that match TRBD1. CDR1 and CDR2 (germline): MNHNY, SVGAGI (reference sequence). Germline trimming cut 9 bases from V and 4 bases from J; bases unmatched to any gene: 10. The CDR3 is made up of 15 amino acids. CDR3: CASDRGQGRPDTQYF. The CDR3, as DNA: TGTGCCAGTGATAGGGGACAGGGGCGCCCAGATACGCAGTATTTT.

The rearrangement links TRBV3-1 (or the pseudogene TRBV3-2) to TRBJ1-4; D gene uncertain. The CDR3 runs to 13 residues. The ends were cut back, 4 bases at V and 7 bases at J, with 10 bases in the middle. Germline V gene data show CDR1 as LGHDT and CDR2 as YNNKEL (reference sequence). The CDR3 loop reads CASSRLNLEKLFF. CDR3 nucleotides: TGTGCCAGCAGCCGGTTGAATCTTGAAAAACTGTTTTTT.

CDR3 bases: TGTGCCTGGACAATCGTGGCTAAAGCTTTCTTT. Amino acid sequence: CAWTIVAKAFF. The gene calls are TRBV30 and TRBJ1-1; D not resolved. Germline values: CDR1 GTSNPN, CDR2 SVGIG (reference sequence). This CDR3 region has 11 residues. Deletions cut 4 bases from V and 9 bases from J, with 12 bases between.

This clone was recorded once. The rearrangement links TRBV5-3 to TRBJ2-3; 15 nucleotides agree with TRBD2. TRBV5-3 is an ORF, and what it does is uncertain. Trimming cost V 0 bases and J 6 bases; bases outside gene matches: 2. The CDR3 extends over 16 amino acids. The CDR3 loop reads CARSLVGTSGRDTQYF. The CDR3 region has the DNA TGTGCCAGAAGCTTGGTCGGGACTAGCGGGAGGGATACGCAGTATTTT.

The chain employs TRBV28 and TRBJ2-5; D is unresolved. V lost 3 bases and J 1 base, leaving 0 bases between the germline ends. The CDR3 runs to 11 residues. Germline V gives CDR1 MDHEN, CDR2 SYDVKM. The CDR3 is CASSFQETQYF. CDR3 DNA: TGTGCCAGCAGTTTCCAAGAGACCCAGTACTTC.

This clone was observed a single time. The V and J genes are TRBV5-1 and TRBJ2-1, with TRBD2 matching over 11 bases. J gave up 8 bases and V 1 base, and 5 bases lay outside the gene matches. This CDR3 is 15 amino acids long. Germline-derived CDR1 and CDR2 are SGHRS and YFSETQ. In DNA, the CDR3 is TGCGCCAGCAGCTTGCAACTAGCGGGAGAGGATGAGCAGTTCTTC. Translated: CASSLQLAGEDEQFF.

The chain is built from TRBV11-3 and TRBJ2-5, with 7 bases matching TRBD1. CDR1 and CDR2 from the germline V gene are SGHNT and YENEEA. The V gene end was trimmed by 1 base and the J gene end by 2 bases; junction bases not matched to a gene: 4. This CDR3 has 15 amino acids. CDR3 nucleotide sequence: TGTGCCAGCAGCTTAGGTCAGGGACAGCAAGAGACCCAGTACTTC. This translates into CASSLGQGQQETQYF.

The rearrangement joins TRBV30 to TRBJ1-1, with 8 bases fitting TRBD1. V shed 3 bases, J shed 5 bases, and the junction held 17 bases outside the gene matches. Germline loops: CDR1 GTSNPN, CDR2 SVGIG (reference sequence). The length of the CDR3 is 17 residues. CDR3 region: CAWSPLALDRGRTEAFF. CDR3 nucleotides: TGTGCCTGGAGCCCCTTGGCCCTCGACAGGGGTAGGACTGAAGCTTTCTTT. The full variable domain, its missing parts supplied by reference TRBV30 and TRBJ1-1, is SQTIHQWPATLVQPVGSPLSLECTVEGTSNPNLYWYRQAAGRGLQLLFYSVGIGQISSEVPQNLSASRPQDRQFILSSKKLLLSDSGFYLCAWSPLALDRGRTEAFFGQGTRLTVV.

This clone turned up a few times. J is TRBJ1-2 and V is TRBV5-1; 10 nucleotides agree with TRBD1. After removal of 4 bases from V and 1 base from J, the junction contained 4 bases not matched to a gene. The CDR3 has 15 residues. Germline V CDR1 and CDR2: SGHRS, YFSETQ. The CDR3: CASSPRDRGNYGYTF. The CDR3 region has the DNA TGCGCCAGCAGCCCCAGGGACAGGGGTAACTATGGCTACACCTTC. The whole variable domain, remainder taken from reference TRBV5-1 and TRBJ1-2, is KAGVTQTPRYLIKTRGQQVTLSCSPISGHRSVSWYQQTPGQGLQFLFEYFSETQRNKGNFPGRFSGRQFSNSRSEMNVSTLELGDSALYLCASSPRDRGNYGYTFGSGTRLTVV.

The V gene is TRBV28, the J gene TRBJ2-3, with TRBD2 matching over 9 bases. With V trimmed by 4 bases and J by 1 base, 6 bases remained unmatched. The CDR3 sequence is 16 residues long. CDR1 is MDHEN and CDR2 is SYDVKM in the germline V gene. The CDR3 region is CASSSPSGTGTDTQYF. In nucleotides, the CDR3 is TGTGCCAGCAGTTCGCCTAGCGGGACGGGCACAGATACGCAGTATTTT.

This chain links TRBV7-3 with TRBJ2-1; D unresolved. Germline lookup yields CDR1 SGHTA and CDR2 FQGTGA. The CDR3 sequence is 13 residues long. V lost 3 bases and J 7 bases, leaving 10 bases between the germline ends. The CDR3 DNA reads TGTGCCAGCAGCTTTCCCGGGCGGAATGAGCAGTTCTTC. The encoded protein is CASSFPGRNEQFF.

V is TRBV12-5 and J is TRBJ1-3, with D possibly matching TRBD1 (5 bases). CDR1 is LGHNT, CDR2 FRNRAP, per germline. The V end lost 5 bases, the J end lost 2 bases, and 10 bases lay between the germline ends. CDR3 length: 14 amino acids. Written as DNA, the CDR3 is TGTGCTAGTGGTACCGGGACCGCTGGAAACACCATATATTTT. This translates into CASGTGTAGNTIYF. Complete variable domain (other parts from reference TRBV12-5 and TRBJ1-3): DARVTQTPRHKVTEMGQEVTMRCQPILGHNTVFWYRQTMMQGLELLAYFRNRAPLDDSGMPKDRFSAEMPDATLATLKIQPSEPRDSAVYFCASGTGTAGNTIYFGEGSWLTVV.

The chain recombines TRBV20-1 with TRBJ2-1; 7 nucleotides agree with TRBD2. V lost 3 bases and J lost 3; bases outside the gene matches: 5. This CDR3 contains 14 residues. Germline V gene lookup returns CDR1 DFQATT and CDR2 SNEGSKA (reference sequence). DNA of the CDR3: TGCAGTGCTAGTAGACTAGCAAACTACAATGAGCAGTTCTTC. Protein: CSASRLANYNEQFF.

The gene calls are TRBV20-1 and TRBJ1-2; 8 nucleotides line up with TRBD1. There are 14 residues in the CDR3. V trimming: 3 bases; J trimming: 4 bases; junction bases outside the gene matches: 7. Germline V lookup: CDR1 DFQATT, CDR2 SNEGSKA (reference sequence). CDR3 in DNA: TGCAGTGCTAGTCTCTCAGGGGGCCGCTATGGCTACACCTTC. Translated: CSASLSGGRYGYTF.